This TCR beta chain stems from a study of resident and recirculating memory T cells in vitiligo. CDR1 SGHVS and CDR2 FNYEAQ come from the germline V gene. V lost 3 bases and J lost 2; bases outside the gene matches: 3. The CDR3 extends over 15 amino acids. Profiling relied on immunoSEQ multiplex PCR, and the TCRdb table lists in-frame clones only, not all of them. The data contain around 70,000 clones, 80% to 95% of them singletons. Notes on the study in general: TCR sequences were not conserved across biopsy sites or patients.

With regard to this clone: As yet, its antigen is unknown.

The receptor comes from a male donor with vitiligo. This chain joins TRBV7-6 and TRBJ2-3; 9 bases are a match to TRBD1. Sequenced: blood. Written as DNA, the CDR3 is TGTGCCAGCAGCTTCAGGACAGGGGACACAGATACGCAGTATTTT. It specifies CASSFRTGDTDTQYF.